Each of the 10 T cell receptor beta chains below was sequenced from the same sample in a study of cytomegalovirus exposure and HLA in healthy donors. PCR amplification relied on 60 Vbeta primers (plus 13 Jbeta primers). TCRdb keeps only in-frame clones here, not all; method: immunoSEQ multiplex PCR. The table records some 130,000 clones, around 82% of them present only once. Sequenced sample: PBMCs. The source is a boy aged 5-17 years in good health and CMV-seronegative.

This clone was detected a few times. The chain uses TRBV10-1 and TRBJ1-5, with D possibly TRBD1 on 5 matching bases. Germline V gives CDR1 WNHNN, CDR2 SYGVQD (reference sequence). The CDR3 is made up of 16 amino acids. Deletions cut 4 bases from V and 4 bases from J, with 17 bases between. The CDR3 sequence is CASSAVGGAPNQPQHF. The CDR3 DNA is TGCGCCAGCAGTGCGGTGGGTGGGGCCCCGAATCAGCCCCAGCATTTT.

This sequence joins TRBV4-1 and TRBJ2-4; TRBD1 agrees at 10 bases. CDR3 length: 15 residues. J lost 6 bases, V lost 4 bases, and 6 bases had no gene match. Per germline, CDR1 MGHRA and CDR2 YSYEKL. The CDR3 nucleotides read TGCGCCAGCAGCCTAAAAGGACAGGGGGGAAACATTCAGTACTTC. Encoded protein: CASSLKGQGGNIQYF.

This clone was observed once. The CDR3 sequence is CASSFVATGRDEKLFF. The DNA of the CDR3 is TGTGCCAGCAGCTTCGTCGCGACAGGGCGGGATGAAAAACTGTTTTTT. This chain uses TRBV11-2 with TRBJ1-4; 7 bases line up with TRBD1. After removal of 3 bases from V and 6 bases from J, the junction contained 10 bases not matched to a gene. The germline V gene encodes CDR1 SGHAT and CDR2 FQNNGV. The CDR3 runs 16 residues.

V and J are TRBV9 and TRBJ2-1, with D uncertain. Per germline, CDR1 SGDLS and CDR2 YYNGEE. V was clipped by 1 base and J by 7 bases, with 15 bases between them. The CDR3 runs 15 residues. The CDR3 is CASSVYPQDMNEQFF. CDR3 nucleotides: TGTGCCAGCAGCGTATACCCCCAAGACATGAATGAGCAGTTCTTC.

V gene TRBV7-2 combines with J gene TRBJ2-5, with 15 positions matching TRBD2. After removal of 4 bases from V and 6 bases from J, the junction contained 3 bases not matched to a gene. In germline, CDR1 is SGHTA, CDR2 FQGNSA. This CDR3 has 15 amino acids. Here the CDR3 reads CASSSGTSGRKTQYF. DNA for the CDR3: TGTGCCAGCAGCTCCGGGACTAGCGGGAGGAAGACCCAGTACTTC.

CDR3 sequence (DNA): TGTGCCAGTAGCGACAGGGAAGATACGCAGTATTTT. Translating gives CASSDREDTQYF. The V call is TRBV19, the J call TRBJ2-3; 7 bases agree with TRBD1. Unmatched junction bases numbered 2, after V lost 6 bases and J lost 5 bases. CDR1 is LNHDA, CDR2 SQIVND, per germline (reference sequence). The CDR3 has 12 amino acids. Looking up the rest from reference TRBV19 and TRBJ2-3 gives the full variable domain: DGGITQSPKYLFRKEGQNVTLSCEQNLNHDAMYWYRQDPGQGLRLIYYSQIVNDFQKGDIAEGYSVSREKKESFPLTVTSAQKNPTAFYLCASSDREDTQYFGPGTRLTVL.

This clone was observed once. DNA of the CDR3: TGTGCCAGCAGTGAATTCGAGGAGACAGACAATTCACCCCTCCACTTT. It translates to CASSEFEETDNSPLHF. The chain has TRBV25-1 and TRBJ1-6; D is possibly TRBD1 (5 bases). This CDR3 is built from 16 residues. V lost 1 base and J 7 bases, leaving 14 bases between the germline ends. Germline V gives CDR1 MGHDK, CDR2 SYGVNS.

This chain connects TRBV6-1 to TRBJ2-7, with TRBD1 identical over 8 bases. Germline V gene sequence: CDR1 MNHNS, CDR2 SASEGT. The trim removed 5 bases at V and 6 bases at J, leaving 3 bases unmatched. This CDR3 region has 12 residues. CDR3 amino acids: CASSLTGAEQYF. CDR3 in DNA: TGTGCCAGCAGTTTGACAGGGGCCGAGCAGTACTTC.

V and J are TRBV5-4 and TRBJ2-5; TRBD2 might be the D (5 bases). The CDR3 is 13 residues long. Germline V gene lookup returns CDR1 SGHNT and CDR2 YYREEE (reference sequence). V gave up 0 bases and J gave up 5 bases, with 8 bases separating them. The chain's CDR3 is CASSLGGGETQYF. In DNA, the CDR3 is TGTGCCAGCAGCTTGGGCGGCGGGGAGACCCAGTACTTC.

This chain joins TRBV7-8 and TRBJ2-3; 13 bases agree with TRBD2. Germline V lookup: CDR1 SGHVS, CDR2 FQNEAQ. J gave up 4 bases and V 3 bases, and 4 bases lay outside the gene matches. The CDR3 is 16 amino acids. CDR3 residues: CASSLRTSGRPDTQYF. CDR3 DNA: TGTGCCAGCAGCTTGCGGACTAGCGGGAGACCAGATACGCAGTATTTT. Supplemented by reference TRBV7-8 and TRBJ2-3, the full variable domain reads GAGVSQSPRYKVAKRGQDVALRCDPISGHVSLFWYQQALGQGPEFLTYFQNEAQLDKSGLPSDRFFAERPEGSVSTLKIQRTQQEDSAVYLCASSLRTSGRPDTQYFGPGTRLTVL.